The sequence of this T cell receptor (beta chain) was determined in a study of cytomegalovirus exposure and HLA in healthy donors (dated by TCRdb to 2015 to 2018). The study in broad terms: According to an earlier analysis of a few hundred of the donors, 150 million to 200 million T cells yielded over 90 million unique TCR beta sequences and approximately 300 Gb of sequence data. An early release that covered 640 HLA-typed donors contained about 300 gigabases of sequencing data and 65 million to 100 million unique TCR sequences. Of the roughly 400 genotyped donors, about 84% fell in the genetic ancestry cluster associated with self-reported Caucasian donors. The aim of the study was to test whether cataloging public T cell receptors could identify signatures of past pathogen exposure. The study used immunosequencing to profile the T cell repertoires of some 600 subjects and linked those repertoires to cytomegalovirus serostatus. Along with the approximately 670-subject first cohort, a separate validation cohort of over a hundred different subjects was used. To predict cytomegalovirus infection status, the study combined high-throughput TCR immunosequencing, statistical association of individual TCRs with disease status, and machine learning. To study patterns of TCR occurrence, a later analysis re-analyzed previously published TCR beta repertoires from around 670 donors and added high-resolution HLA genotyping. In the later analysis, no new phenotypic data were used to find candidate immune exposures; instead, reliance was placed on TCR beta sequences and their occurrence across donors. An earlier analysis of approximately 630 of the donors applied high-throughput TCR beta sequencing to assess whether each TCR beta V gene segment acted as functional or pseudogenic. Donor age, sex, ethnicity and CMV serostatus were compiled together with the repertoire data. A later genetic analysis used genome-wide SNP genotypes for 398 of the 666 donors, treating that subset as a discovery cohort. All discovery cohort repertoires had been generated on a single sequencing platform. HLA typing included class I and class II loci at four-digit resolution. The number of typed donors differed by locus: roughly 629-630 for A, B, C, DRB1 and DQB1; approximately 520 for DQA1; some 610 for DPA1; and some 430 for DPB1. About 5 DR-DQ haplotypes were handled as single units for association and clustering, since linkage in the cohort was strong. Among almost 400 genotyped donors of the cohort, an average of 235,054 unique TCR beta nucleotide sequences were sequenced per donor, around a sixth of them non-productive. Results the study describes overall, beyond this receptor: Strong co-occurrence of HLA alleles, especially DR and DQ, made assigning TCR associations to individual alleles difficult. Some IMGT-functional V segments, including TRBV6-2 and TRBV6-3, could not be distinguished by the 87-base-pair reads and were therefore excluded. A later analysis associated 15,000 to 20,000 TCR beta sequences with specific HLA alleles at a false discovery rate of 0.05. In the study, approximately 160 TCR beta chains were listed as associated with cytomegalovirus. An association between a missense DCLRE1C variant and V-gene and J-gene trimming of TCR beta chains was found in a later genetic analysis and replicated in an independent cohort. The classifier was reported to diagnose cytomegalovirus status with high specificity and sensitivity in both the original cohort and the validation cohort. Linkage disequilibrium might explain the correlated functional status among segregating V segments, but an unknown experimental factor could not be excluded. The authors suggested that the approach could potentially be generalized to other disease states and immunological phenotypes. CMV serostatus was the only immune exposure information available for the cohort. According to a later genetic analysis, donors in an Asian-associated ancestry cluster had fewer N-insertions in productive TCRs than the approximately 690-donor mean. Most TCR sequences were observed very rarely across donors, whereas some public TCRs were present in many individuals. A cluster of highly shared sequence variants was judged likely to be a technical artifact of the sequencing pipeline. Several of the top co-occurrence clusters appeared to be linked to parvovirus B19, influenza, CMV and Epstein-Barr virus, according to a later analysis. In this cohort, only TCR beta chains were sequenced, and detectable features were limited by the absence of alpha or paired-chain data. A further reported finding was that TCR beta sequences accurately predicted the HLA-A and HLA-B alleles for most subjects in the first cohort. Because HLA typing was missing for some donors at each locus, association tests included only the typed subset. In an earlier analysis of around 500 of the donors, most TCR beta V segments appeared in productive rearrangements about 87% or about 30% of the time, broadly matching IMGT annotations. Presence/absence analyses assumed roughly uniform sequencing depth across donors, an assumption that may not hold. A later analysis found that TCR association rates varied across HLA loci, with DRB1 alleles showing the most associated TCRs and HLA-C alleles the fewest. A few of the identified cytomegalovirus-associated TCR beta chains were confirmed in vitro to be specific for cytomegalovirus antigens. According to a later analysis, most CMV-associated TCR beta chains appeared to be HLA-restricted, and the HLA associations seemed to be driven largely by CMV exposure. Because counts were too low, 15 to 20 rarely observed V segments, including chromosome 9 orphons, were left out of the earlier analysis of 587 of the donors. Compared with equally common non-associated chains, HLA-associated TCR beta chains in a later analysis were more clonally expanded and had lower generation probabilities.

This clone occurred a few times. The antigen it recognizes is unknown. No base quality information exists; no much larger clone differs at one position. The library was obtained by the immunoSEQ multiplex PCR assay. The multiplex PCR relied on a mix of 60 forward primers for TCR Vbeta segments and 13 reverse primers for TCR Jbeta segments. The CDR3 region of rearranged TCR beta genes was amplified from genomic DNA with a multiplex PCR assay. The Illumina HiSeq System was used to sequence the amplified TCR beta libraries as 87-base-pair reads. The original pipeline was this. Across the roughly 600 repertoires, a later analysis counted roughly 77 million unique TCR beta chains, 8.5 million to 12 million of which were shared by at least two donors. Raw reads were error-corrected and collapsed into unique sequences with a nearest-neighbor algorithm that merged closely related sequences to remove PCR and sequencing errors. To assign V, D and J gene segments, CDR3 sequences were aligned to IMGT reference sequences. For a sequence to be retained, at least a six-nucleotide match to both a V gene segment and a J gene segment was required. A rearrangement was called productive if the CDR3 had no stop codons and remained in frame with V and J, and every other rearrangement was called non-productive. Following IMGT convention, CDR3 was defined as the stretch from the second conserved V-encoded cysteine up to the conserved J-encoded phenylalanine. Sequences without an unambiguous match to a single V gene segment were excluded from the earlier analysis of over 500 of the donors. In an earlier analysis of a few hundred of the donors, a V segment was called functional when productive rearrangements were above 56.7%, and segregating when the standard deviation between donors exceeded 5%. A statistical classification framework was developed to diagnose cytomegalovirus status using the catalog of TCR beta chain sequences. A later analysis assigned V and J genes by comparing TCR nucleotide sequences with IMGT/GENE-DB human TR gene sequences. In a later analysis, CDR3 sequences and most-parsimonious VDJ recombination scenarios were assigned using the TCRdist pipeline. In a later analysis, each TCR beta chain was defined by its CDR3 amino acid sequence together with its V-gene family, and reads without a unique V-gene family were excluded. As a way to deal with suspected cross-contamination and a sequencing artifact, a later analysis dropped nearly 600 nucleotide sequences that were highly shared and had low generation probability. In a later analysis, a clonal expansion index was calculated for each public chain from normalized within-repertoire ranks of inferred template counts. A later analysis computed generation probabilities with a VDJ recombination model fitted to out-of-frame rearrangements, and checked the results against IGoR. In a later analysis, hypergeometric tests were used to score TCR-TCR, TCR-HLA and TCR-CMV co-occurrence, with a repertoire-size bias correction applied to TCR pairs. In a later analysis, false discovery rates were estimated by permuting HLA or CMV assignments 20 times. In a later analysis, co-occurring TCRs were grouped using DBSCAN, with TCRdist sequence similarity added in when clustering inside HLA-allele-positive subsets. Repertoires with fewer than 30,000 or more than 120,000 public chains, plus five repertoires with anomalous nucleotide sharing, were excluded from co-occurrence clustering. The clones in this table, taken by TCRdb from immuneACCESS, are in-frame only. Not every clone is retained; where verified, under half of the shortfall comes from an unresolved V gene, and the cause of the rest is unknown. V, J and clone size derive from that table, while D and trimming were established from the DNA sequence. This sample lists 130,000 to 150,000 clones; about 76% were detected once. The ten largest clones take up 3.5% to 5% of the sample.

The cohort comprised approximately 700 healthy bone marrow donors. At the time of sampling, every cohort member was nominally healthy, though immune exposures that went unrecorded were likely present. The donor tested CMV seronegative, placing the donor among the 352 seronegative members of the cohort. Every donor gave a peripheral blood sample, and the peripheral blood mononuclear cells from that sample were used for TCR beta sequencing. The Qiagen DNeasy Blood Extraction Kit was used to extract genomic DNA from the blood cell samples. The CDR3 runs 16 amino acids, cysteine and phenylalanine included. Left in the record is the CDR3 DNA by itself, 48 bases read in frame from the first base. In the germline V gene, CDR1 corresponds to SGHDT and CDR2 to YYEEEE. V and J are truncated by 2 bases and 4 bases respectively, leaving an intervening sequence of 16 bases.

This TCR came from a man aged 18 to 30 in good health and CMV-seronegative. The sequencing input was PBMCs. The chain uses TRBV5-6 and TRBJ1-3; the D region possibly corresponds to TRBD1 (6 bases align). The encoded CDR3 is CASSLFSGGRGNTIYF. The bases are TGTGCCAGCAGCTTATTCTCCGGGGGGCGCGGAAACACCATATATTTT.